This TCR beta chain comes out of a study of control samples from healthy donors and cancer patients. CDR3 size: 15 residues. Looked up from germline, CDR1 is SEHNR and CDR2 is FQNEAQ (reference sequence). With 5 bases clipped from V and 0 bases from J, the junction kept 4 bases outside the gene matches. The assay was immunoSEQ multiplex PCR, and TCRdb's table has in-frame clones only and misses some. This table has some 120,000 clones, around 93% appearing once. Sequencing was carried out using blood. The chain combines TRBV7-9 with TRBJ1-3; 7 bases map to TRBD1. The sequence was collected from a man aged 18 to 29 in good health. This chain's CDR3 is CASSPNRGSGNTIYF. CDR3 nucleotides: TGTGCCAGCAGCCCGAACAGGGGCTCTGGAAACACCATATATTTT.